This T cell receptor beta chain was captured in a study of patients and donors after allogeneic stem cell transplantation. Each CDR3 protein is one row after TCRdb ran MiXCR on the RT-PCR reads. The sample includes more than 850,000 distinct CDR3 sequences, 18% of them seen just once. This clonotype was counted between two and nine times. The source of this sequence is a human donor who was either an allogeneic HSCT recipient or a stem cell or donor lymphocyte infusion donor (not recorded which). It is not recorded whose cells these are; they may come from a transplant donor. The sample comprised blood, either unsorted or a sorted T cell fraction (not recorded which).

As DNA, the CDR3 is TGTGCCAGCAGCTTACAGGGGGCGTCTGGCTACACCTTC. Its translation: CASSLQGASGYTF. The chain is built from TRBV11-2 and TRBJ1-2, with TRBD1 matching over 8 bases. The CDR3 runs 13 residues. The V gene end was trimmed by 2 bases and the J gene end by 7 bases; junction bases not matched to a gene: 3. CDR1 is SGHAT and CDR2 is FQNNGV in the germline V gene.